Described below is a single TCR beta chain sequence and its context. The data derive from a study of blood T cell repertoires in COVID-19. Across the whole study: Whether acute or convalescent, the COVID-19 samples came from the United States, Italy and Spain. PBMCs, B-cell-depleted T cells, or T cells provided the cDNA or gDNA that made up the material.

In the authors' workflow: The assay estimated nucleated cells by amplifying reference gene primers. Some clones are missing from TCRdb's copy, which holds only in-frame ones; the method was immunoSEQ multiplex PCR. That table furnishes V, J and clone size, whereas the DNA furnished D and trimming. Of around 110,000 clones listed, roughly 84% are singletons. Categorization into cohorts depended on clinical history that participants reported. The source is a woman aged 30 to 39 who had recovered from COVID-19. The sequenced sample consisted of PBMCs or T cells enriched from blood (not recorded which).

CDR3 residues: CASSRQVGTDTQYF. DNA for the CDR3: TGTGCCAGCAGTCGACAGGTTGGCACAGATACGCAGTATTTT. The chain employs TRBV27 and TRBJ2-3; the D gene is possibly TRBD1 (6 bases). This CDR3 has 14 residues. Germline V CDR1 and CDR2: MNHEY, SMNVEV (reference sequence). V was trimmed by 5 bases and J by 1 base, leaving 10 bases between them.